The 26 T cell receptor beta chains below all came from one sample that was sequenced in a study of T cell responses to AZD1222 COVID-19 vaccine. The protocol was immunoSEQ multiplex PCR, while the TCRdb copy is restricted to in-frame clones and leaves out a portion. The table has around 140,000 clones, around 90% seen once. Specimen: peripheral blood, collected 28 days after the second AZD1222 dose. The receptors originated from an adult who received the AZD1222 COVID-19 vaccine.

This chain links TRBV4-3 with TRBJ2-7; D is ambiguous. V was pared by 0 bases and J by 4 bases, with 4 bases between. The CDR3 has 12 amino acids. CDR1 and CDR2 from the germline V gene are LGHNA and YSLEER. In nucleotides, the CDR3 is TGCGCCAGCAGCCAAGAAGGGTACGAGCAGTACTTC. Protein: CASSQEGYEQYF.

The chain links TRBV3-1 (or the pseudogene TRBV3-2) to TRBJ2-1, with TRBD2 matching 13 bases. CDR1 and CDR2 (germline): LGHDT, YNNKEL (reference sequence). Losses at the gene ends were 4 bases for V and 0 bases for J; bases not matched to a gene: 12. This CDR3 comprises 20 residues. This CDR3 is CASSRQPGLAGQSSYNEQFF. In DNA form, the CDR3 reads TGTGCCAGCAGCCGGCAACCGGGACTAGCGGGGCAAAGCTCCTACAATGAGCAGTTCTTC.

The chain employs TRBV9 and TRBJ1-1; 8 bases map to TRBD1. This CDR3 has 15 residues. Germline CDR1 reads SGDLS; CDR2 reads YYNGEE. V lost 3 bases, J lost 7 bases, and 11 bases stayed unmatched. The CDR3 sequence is CASSASVDREIEAFF. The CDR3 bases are TGTGCCAGCAGCGCATCCGTGGACAGGGAGATTGAAGCTTTCTTT.

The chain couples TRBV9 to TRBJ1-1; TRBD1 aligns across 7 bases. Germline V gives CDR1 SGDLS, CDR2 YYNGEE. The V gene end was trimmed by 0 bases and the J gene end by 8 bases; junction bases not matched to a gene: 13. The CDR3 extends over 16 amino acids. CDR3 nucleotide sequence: TGTGCCAGCAGCGTAGCTGGGCAGGGGCAGGGACAGGAAGCTTTCTTT. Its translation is CASSVAGQGQGQEAFF.

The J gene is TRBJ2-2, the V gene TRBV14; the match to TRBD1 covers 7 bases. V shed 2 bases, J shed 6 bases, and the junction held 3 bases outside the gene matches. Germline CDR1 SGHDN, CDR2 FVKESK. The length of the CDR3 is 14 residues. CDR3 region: CASSQTGVAGELFF. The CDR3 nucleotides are TGTGCCAGCAGCCAAACAGGGGTGGCCGGGGAGCTGTTTTTT.

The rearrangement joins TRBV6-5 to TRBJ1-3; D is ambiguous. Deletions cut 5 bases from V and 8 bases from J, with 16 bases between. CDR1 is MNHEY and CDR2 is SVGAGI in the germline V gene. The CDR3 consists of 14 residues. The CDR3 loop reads CASSPRGSADTIYF. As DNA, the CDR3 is TGTGCCAGCAGTCCCCGCGGTTCGGCGGACACCATATATTTT.

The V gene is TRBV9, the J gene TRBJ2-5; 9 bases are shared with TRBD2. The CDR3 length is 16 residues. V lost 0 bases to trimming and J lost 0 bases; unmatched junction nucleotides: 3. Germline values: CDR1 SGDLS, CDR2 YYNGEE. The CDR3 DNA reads TGTGCCAGCAGCGTAGAAAGCGGGGGGAACCAAGAGACCCAGTACTTC. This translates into CASSVESGGNQETQYF.

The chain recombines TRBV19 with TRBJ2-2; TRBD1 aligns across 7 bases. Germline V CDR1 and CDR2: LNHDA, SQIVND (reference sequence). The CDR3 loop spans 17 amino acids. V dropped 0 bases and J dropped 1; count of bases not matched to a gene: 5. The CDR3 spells CASSIDQGQRNTGELFF. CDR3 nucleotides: TGTGCCAGTAGTATAGATCAGGGACAGAGGAACACCGGGGAGCTGTTTTTT.

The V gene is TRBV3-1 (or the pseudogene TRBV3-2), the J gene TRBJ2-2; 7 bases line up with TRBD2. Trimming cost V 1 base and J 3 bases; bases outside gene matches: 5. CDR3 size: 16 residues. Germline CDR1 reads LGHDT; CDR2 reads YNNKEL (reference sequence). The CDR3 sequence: CASSQGAGVHTGELFF. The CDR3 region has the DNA TGTGCCAGCAGCCAAGGGGCGGGGGTCCACACCGGGGAGCTGTTTTTT.

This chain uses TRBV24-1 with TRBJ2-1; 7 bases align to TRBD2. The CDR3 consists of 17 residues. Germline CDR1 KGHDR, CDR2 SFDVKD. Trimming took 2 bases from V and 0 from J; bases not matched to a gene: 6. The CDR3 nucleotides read TGTGCCACCAGTGATTCTTTGGGAGGGAGCTCCTACAATGAGCAGTTCTTC. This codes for CATSDSLGGSSYNEQFF.

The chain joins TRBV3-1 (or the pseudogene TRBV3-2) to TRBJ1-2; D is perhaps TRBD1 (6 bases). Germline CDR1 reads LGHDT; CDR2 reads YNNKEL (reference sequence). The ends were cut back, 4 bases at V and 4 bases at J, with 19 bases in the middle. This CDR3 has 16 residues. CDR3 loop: CASSLGGVNHPYGYTF. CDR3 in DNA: TGTGCCAGCAGCCTAGGGGGGGTAAACCATCCCTATGGCTACACCTTC.

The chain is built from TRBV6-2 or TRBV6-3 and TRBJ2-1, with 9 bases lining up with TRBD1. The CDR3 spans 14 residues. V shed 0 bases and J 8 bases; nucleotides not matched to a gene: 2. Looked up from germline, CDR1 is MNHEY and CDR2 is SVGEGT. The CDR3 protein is CASSYSGQGHEQFF. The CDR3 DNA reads TGTGCCAGCAGTTACTCGGGACAGGGACATGAGCAGTTCTTC.

This CDR3 is CASSLASGRYNEQFF. CDR3 nucleotide sequence: TGTGCCAGCAGCTTAGCTAGCGGGCGCTACAATGAGCAGTTCTTC. The V and J genes are TRBV11-2 and TRBJ2-1, with 8 bases aligning to TRBD2. With 1 base clipped from V and 3 bases from J, the junction kept 2 bases outside the gene matches. From germline, CDR1 is SGHAT and CDR2 FQNNGV. The CDR3 totals 15 residues.

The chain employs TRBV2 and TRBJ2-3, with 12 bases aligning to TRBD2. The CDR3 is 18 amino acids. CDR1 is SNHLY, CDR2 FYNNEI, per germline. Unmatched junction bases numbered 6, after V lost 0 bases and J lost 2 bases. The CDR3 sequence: CASSEAIGLAGYTDTQYF. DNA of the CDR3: TGTGCCAGCAGTGAAGCCATAGGACTAGCGGGGTACACAGATACGCAGTATTTT.

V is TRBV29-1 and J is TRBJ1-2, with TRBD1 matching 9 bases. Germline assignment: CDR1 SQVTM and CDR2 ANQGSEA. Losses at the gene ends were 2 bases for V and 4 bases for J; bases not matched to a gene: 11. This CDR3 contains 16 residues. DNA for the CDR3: TGCAGCGTTGAAAGTGGGTTCGACAGGGGGGTCTATGGCTACACCTTC. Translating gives CSVESGFDRGVYGYTF.

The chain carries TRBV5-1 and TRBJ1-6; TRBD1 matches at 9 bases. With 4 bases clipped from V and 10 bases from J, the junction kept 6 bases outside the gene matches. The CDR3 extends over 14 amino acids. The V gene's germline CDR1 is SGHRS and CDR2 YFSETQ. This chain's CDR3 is CASSLKDRGSPLHF. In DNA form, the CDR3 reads TGCGCCAGCAGCCTCAAGGACAGGGGATCACCCCTCCACTTT.

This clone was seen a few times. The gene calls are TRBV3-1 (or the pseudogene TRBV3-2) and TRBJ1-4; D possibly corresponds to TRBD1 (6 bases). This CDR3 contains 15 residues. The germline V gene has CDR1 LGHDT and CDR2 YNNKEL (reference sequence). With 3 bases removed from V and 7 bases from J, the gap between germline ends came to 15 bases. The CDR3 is CASSQKNRAREKLFF. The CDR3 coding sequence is TGTGCCAGCAGCCAGAAAAACAGGGCACGTGAAAAACTGTTTTTT.

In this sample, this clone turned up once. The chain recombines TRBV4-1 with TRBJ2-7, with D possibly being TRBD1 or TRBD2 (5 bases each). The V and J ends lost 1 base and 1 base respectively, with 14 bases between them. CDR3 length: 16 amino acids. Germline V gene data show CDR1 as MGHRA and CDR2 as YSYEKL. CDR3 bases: TGCGCCAGCAGCCAAGTTTCCCCGGGGCTATCCTACGAGCAGTACTTC. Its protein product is CASSQVSPGLSYEQYF.

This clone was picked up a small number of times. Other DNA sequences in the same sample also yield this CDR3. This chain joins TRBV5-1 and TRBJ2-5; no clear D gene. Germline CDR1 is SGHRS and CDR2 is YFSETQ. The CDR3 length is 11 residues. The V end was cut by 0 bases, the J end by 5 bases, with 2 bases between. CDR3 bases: TGCGCCAGCAGCTTGGAGGAGACCCAGTACTTC. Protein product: CASSLEETQYF.

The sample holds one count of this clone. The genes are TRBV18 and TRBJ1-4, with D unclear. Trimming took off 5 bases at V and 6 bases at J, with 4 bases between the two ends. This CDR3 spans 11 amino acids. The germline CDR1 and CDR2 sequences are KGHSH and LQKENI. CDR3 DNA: TGTGCCAGCTCAGCGTATGAAAAACTGTTTTTT. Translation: CASSAYEKLFF.

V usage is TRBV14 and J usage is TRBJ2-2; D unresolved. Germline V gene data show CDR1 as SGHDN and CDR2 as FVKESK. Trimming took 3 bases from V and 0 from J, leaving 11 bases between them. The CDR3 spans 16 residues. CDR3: CASSHLWQPNTGELFF. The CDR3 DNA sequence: TGTGCCAGCAGCCATTTATGGCAGCCGAACACCGGGGAGCTGTTTTTT. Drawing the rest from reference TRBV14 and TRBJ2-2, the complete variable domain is EAGVTQFPSHSVIEKGQTVTLRCDPISGHDNLYWYRRVMGKEIKFLLHFVKESKQDESGMPNNRFLAERTGGTYSTLKVQPAELEDSGVYFCASSHLWQPNTGELFFGEGSRLTVL.

DNA of the CDR3: TGTGCCAGCAGCTCCAGCGGGGGGAGGGCCTACGAGCAGTACTTC. It specifies CASSSSGGRAYEQYF. The chain uses TRBV6-2 or TRBV6-3 and TRBJ2-7, with 9 bases lining up with TRBD2. V trimming: 6 bases; J trimming: 2 bases; junction bases outside the gene matches: 8. The CDR3 runs 15 residues. Germline CDR1 is MNHEY and CDR2 is SVGEGT.

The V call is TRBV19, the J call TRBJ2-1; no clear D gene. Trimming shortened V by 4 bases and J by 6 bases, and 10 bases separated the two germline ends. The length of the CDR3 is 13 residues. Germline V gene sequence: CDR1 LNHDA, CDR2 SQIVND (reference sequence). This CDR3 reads CASSTGPLNEQFF. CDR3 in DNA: TGTGCCAGTAGTACCGGACCGCTCAATGAGCAGTTCTTC.

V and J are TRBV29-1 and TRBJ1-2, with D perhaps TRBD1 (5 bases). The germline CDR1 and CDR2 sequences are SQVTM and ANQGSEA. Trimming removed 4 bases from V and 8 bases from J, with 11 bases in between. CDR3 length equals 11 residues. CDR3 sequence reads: CSVGQGGGYTF. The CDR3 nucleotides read TGCAGCGTTGGCCAGGGCGGGGGCTACACCTTC.

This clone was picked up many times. CDR3 amino acids: CASSDSKQGNTGELFF. The CDR3 DNA reads as TGTGCCAGCAGTGACTCGAAACAGGGGAACACCGGGGAGCTGTTTTTT. The chain carries TRBV6-4 and TRBJ2-2, with D possibly being TRBD1 (6 bases). Germline lookup yields CDR1 MRHNA and CDR2 SNTAGT. Trimming took 0 bases from V and 1 from J, leaving 9 bases between them. The length of the CDR3 is 16 residues.

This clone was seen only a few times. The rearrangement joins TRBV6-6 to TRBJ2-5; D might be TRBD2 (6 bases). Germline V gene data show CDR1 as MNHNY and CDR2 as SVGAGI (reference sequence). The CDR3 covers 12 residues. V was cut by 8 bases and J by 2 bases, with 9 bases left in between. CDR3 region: CASAGPQETQYF. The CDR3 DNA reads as TGTGCCAGCGCGGGGCCACAAGAGACCCAGTACTTC.